What follows are 32 T cell receptor beta chains derived from one specimen sequenced in a study of OX40 agonist ivuxolimab in advanced cancers. Measured with immunoSEQ multiplex PCR; TCRdb has only the in-frame clones, and not every one. The data hold about 30,000 clones, with approximately 90% observed a single time. This sample comprised CD4+ or CD8+ T cells sorted from blood, obtained in a trial of the OX40 agonist ivuxolimab. The source is an adult with an advanced solid tumor such as melanoma, head and neck, liver or kidney cancer.

The chain has TRBV9 and TRBJ2-7; the D gene is possibly TRBD2 (6 bases). Germline values: CDR1 SGDLS, CDR2 YYNGEE. The germline V and J ends were trimmed by 0 bases and 1 base, with 11 bases remaining between them. This CDR3 has 15 amino acids. This CDR3 is CASSVGAGLSYEQYF. CDR3 bases: TGTGCCAGCAGCGTAGGTGCGGGGCTGTCCTACGAGCAGTACTTC.

The chain joins TRBV5-1 to TRBJ2-1, with D unresolved. Trimming left V 0 bases short and J 5 bases short, with 9 bases between. CDR3 length: 14 residues. Germline V gene lookup returns CDR1 SGHRS and CDR2 YFSETQ. DNA of the CDR3: TGCGCCAGCAGCTTGGAAGGTCCACACAATGAGCAGTTCTTC. It codes for CASSLEGPHNEQFF.

The CDR3 reads CASSGGGYSGANVLTF. CDR3 DNA: TGTGCCAGCAGTGGAGGGGGCTATTCTGGGGCCAACGTCCTGACTTTC. This rearrangement joins TRBV6-1 to TRBJ2-6; 7 positions agree with TRBD1. V trimming: 4 bases; J trimming: 1 base; junction bases outside the gene matches: 4. The CDR3 is 16 residues long. Germline CDR1 and CDR2: MNHNS and SASEGT.

The rearrangement joins TRBV7-9 to TRBJ2-2; maybe TRBD1 (6 bases). The CDR3 is made up of 16 amino acids. Between the trimmed V and J ends, which lost 1 base and 3 bases, there was a span of 12 bases. Germline-derived CDR1 and CDR2 are SEHNR and FQNEAQ (reference sequence). CDR3 in DNA: TGTGCCAGCAGCTTAGAAGATACAGGGTACACCGGGGAGCTGTTTTTT. Amino acids: CASSLEDTGYTGELFF.

The V call is TRBV7-2, the J call TRBJ2-1, with TRBD2 matching over 10 bases. The CDR3 is made up of 16 amino acids. CDR1 is SGHTA, CDR2 FQGNSA, per germline. V dropped 5 bases and J dropped 7; count of bases not matched to a gene: 11. The CDR3 loop is CASSPRLAGVGNEQFF. The CDR3 DNA is TGTGCCAGCAGCCCGCGGCTAGCGGGAGTGGGAAATGAGCAGTTCTTC.

V and J are TRBV2 and TRBJ2-5, with TRBD2 matching over 9 bases. The CDR3 loop spans 16 amino acids. V gave up 5 bases and J gave up 3 bases; unmatched junction bases: 10. CDR1 is SNHLY and CDR2 is FYNNEI in the germline V gene. CDR3 protein: CASSHDSGSLEETQYF. CDR3 bases: TGTGCCAGCAGTCACGATAGCGGGAGTTTGGAAGAGACCCAGTACTTC.

The count of this clone is one. The chain carries TRBV4-1 and TRBJ2-2, with TRBD2 matching over 14 bases. Germline values: CDR1 MGHRA, CDR2 YSYEKL. The CDR3 is made up of 20 amino acids. V shed 0 bases, J shed 4 bases, and the junction held 10 bases outside the gene matches. This CDR3 reads CASSQDVPGLAGVITGELFF. The CDR3 DNA reads as TGCGCCAGCAGCCAAGATGTTCCGGGACTAGCGGGAGTGATCACCGGGGAGCTGTTTTTT.

The chain links TRBV11-3 to TRBJ2-2, with D tentatively TRBD2 (5 bases). The CDR3 length is 18 residues. Germline CDR1 SGHNT, CDR2 YENEEA. V was cut by 4 bases and J by 1 base, with 19 bases left in between. Written as DNA, the CDR3 is TGTGCCAGCAGCTCTAGAGAGGTGACGGGAAGGAACACCGGGGAGCTGTTTTTT. Its protein is CASSSREVTGRNTGELFF.

This sequence joins TRBV19 and TRBJ2-1; D possibly corresponds to TRBD2 (5 bases). Per germline, CDR1 LNHDA and CDR2 SQIVND (reference sequence). There are 17 residues in the CDR3. The ends were cut back, 5 bases at V and 6 bases at J, with 23 bases in the middle. The chain's CDR3 is CASSLPSGLVLINEQFF. DNA for the CDR3: TGTGCCAGTAGTCTCCCTTCGGGGTTAGTTCTCATCAATGAGCAGTTCTTC.

V usage is TRBV25-1 and J usage is TRBJ2-1; the match to TRBD2 covers 7 bases. The germline gives CDR1 MGHDK, CDR2 SYGVNS. CDR3 size: 14 residues. The ends lost 5 bases at V and 6 bases at J; junction bases unmatched: 7. The CDR3 loop reads CASSRVGEGNEQFF. The CDR3 nucleotides are TGTGCCAGCAGTCGTGTAGGGGAGGGCAATGAGCAGTTCTTC.

This chain connects TRBV7-9 to TRBJ1-1, with D possibly being TRBD1 (6 bases). In germline, CDR1 is SEHNR, CDR2 FQNEAQ (reference sequence). Deletions cut 3 bases from V and 3 bases from J, with 20 bases between. This CDR3 region has 17 residues. CDR3 sequence (DNA): TGTGCCAGCAGCTTGGGTACAGGGCTCCTATTGGACACTGAAGCTTTCTTT. This sequence encodes CASSLGTGLLLDTEAFF.

The V and J genes are TRBV27 and TRBJ2-3, with a tentative D call TRBD2 (5 bases). Trimming cost V 6 bases and J 0 bases, with 7 bases left between them. CDR3 length: 13 residues. Germline CDR1 and CDR2: MNHEY and SMNVEV (reference sequence). CDR3 coding DNA: TGTGCCAGCAGAGCGGCCAGCACAGATACGCAGTATTTT. Translated: CASRAASTDTQYF.

J is TRBJ2-1 and V is TRBV27, with TRBD2 matching 11 bases. The junction had 9 bases not matched to a gene; V was cut back by 5 bases and J by 0 bases. In germline, CDR1 is MNHEY, CDR2 SMNVEV (reference sequence). This CDR3 region has 18 residues. The CDR3 protein is CASSVLAGGAFSYNEQFF. DNA of the CDR3: TGTGCCAGCAGTGTCCTAGCGGGAGGTGCCTTCTCCTACAATGAGCAGTTCTTC.

The chain carries TRBV6-5 and TRBJ2-7; 10 bases line up with TRBD2. CDR1 and CDR2 from the germline V gene are MNHEY and SVGAGI. Trimming removed 2 bases from V and 6 bases from J; junction bases left unmatched: 7. This CDR3 spans 15 amino acids. In DNA form, the CDR3 reads TGTGCCAGCAGTTACCGGCTAGCGGGAGAGGGCGAGCAGTACTTC. Its translation: CASSYRLAGEGEQYF.

The table lists this clone with a count of one. This sequence joins TRBV6-1 and TRBJ1-5; 12 nucleotides align to TRBD1. The CDR3 has 14 amino acids. Trimming cost V 8 bases and J 7 bases; bases outside gene matches: 6. Germline loops: CDR1 MNHNS, CDR2 SASEGT. The CDR3 protein is CASFYGTGGQPQHF. The CDR3 coding sequence is TGTGCCAGCTTCTACGGGACAGGGGGCCAGCCCCAGCATTTT.

The chain couples TRBV9 to TRBJ2-1; possibly TRBD1 or TRBD2 for D (5 bases each). The V end was cut by 0 bases, the J end by 9 bases, with 16 bases between. CDR3 length equals 15 residues. Germline V gives CDR1 SGDLS, CDR2 YYNGEE. CDR3 amino acids: CASSVGGSLAIEQFF. In DNA, the CDR3 is TGTGCCAGCAGCGTAGGGGGGTCCCTCGCTATTGAGCAGTTCTTC.

The gene calls are TRBV5-1 and TRBJ2-7, with D perhaps TRBD2 (6 bases). The CDR3 totals 13 residues. V lost 4 bases, J lost 2 bases, and 10 bases lay in between. Germline loops: CDR1 SGHRS, CDR2 YFSETQ. The CDR3 DNA is TGCGCCAGCAGCGTGGGACTTCCCTACGAGCAGTACTTC. Its protein product is CASSVGLPYEQYF.

This chain joins TRBV6-5 and TRBJ1-1, with D possibly being TRBD1 (5 bases). The CDR3 totals 16 residues. From germline, CDR1 is MNHEY and CDR2 SVGAGI. Trimming shortened V by 0 bases and J by 5 bases, and 16 bases separated the two germline ends. Written as DNA, the CDR3 is TGTGCCAGCAGTTACTCCGCCCCAGTGGGACTAACTGAAGCTTTCTTT. As protein: CASSYSAPVGLTEAFF.

The rearrangement links TRBV9 to TRBJ2-7, with 7 nucleotides matching TRBD1. This CDR3 spans 14 amino acids. V lost 0 bases, J lost 5 bases, and 5 bases stayed unmatched. Germline lookup yields CDR1 SGDLS and CDR2 YYNGEE. The CDR3 loop reads CASSVATGVDEQYF. The CDR3 bases are TGTGCCAGCAGCGTAGCAACAGGGGTCGACGAGCAGTACTTC.

The gene calls are TRBV19 and TRBJ2-1; 8 nucleotides match TRBD1. This CDR3 comprises 14 residues. V trimming: 4 bases; J trimming: 2 bases; junction bases outside the gene matches: 1. The germline gives CDR1 LNHDA, CDR2 SQIVND (reference sequence). DNA for the CDR3: TGTGCCAGTAGTACGACAGGGGCCTACAATGAGCAGTTCTTC. This translates into CASSTTGAYNEQFF.

The chain recombines TRBV5-1 with TRBJ1-3; weak D call: TRBD1 (6 bases). The CDR3 runs 14 residues. Between the trimmed V and J ends, which lost 7 bases and 0 bases, there was a span of 11 bases. CDR1 and CDR2 from the germline V gene are SGHRS and YFSETQ. The CDR3 DNA sequence: TGCGCCAGCTGTCCAGGGGACTCTGGAAACACCATATATTTT. Its protein is CASCPGDSGNTIYF.

The chain joins TRBV4-1 to TRBJ2-1; 12 nucleotides agree with TRBD2. Unmatched junction bases numbered 1, after V lost 4 bases and J lost 3 bases. Germline-derived CDR1 and CDR2 are MGHRA and YSYEKL. CDR3 length equals 15 residues. DNA for the CDR3: TGCGCCAGCAGCCCGACTAGCGGGGGCTACAATGAGCAGTTCTTC. Amino acid sequence: CASSPTSGGYNEQFF.

This clone appeared a few times. V gene TRBV11-2 combines with J gene TRBJ1-2, with a tentative D call TRBD1 (5 bases). Trimming left V 4 bases short and J 5 bases short, with 8 bases between. The CDR3 has 12 amino acids. Germline assignment: CDR1 SGHAT and CDR2 FQNNGV. The DNA of the CDR3 is TGTGCCAGCAGCTCCGGGGCATATGGCTACACCTTC. Protein sequence: CASSSGAYGYTF. Full variable domain (missing parts from reference TRBV11-2 and TRBJ1-2): EAGVAQSPRYKIIEKRQSVAFWCNPISGHATLYWYQQILGQGPKLLIQFQNNGVVDDSQLPKDRFSAERLKGVDSTLKIQPAKLEDSAVYLCASSSGAYGYTFGSGTRLTVV.

The chain is built from TRBV28 and TRBJ1-2; D remains unclear. The CDR3 has 14 amino acids. V gave up 3 bases and J gave up 5 bases, with 13 bases separating them. From germline, CDR1 is MDHEN and CDR2 SYDVKM. CDR3 DNA: TGTGCCAGCAGTTTTGGGAAAGGGTTGTATGGCTACACCTTC. Its translation: CASSFGKGLYGYTF.

This clone has just a few counts. The V call is TRBV2, the J call TRBJ1-2; 9 bases fit TRBD1. Germline CDR1 SNHLY, CDR2 FYNNEI. V lost 6 bases and J lost 8; bases outside the gene matches: 13. The CDR3 consists of 15 residues. CDR3 sequence: CASRAWTGDYEGYTF. Written as DNA, the CDR3 is TGTGCCAGCAGGGCCTGGACAGGGGATTATGAGGGCTACACCTTC. Full variable domain (remainder filled in from reference TRBV2 and TRBJ1-2): EPEVTQTPSHQVTQMGQEVILRCVPISNHLYFYWYRQILGQKVEFLVSFYNNEISEKSEIFDDQFSVERPDGSNFTLKIRSTKLEDSAMYFCASRAWTGDYEGYTFGSGTRLTVV.

The V gene is TRBV28, the J gene TRBJ2-2; D not certain. The CDR3 extends over 15 amino acids. The V gene lost 3 bases and the J gene lost 4 bases, with 12 bases spanning the gap. Germline CDR1 and CDR2: MDHEN and SYDVKM. This chain's CDR3 is CASSFLVKATGELFF. CDR3 nucleotides: TGTGCCAGCAGTTTCCTAGTGAAAGCCACCGGGGAGCTGTTTTTT. Full variable domain (missing parts from reference TRBV28 and TRBJ2-2): DVKVTQSSRYLVKRTGEKVFLECVQDMDHENMFWYRQDPGLGLRLIYFSYDVKMKEKGDIPEGYSVSREKKERFSLILESASTNQTSMYLCASSFLVKATGELFFGEGSRLTVL.

CDR3 loop: CSVGQGASYEQYF. The CDR3 nucleotides read TGCAGCGTTGGGCAGGGGGCCTCCTACGAGCAGTACTTC. The chain has TRBV29-1 and TRBJ2-7, with 8 bases aligning to TRBD1. This CDR3 has 13 residues. V dropped 4 bases and J dropped 0; count of bases not matched to a gene: 2. Germline assignment: CDR1 SQVTM and CDR2 ANQGSEA.

CDR3 coding DNA: TGTGCCAGCAGCTTTGGTGAGGGCCCGGAGACCCAGTACTTC. Translation gives CASSFGEGPETQYF. This chain joins TRBV5-2 and TRBJ2-5; the D call in the table, TRBD2, was not verified against the DNA. TRBV5-2 constitutes a pseudogene. The length of the CDR3 is 14 residues.

The CDR3 here is CASTPGLAGAGTYNEQFF. The CDR3 DNA reads as TGTGCCAGCACCCCGGGACTAGCGGGGGCTGGGACCTACAATGAGCAGTTCTTC. The genes are TRBV27 and TRBJ2-1; 14 nucleotides align to TRBD2. Germline CDR1 is MNHEY and CDR2 is SMNVEV (reference sequence). V lost 7 bases to trimming and J lost 2 bases; unmatched junction nucleotides: 10. There are 18 residues in the CDR3.

The chain links TRBV4-3 to TRBJ2-7, with D perhaps matching TRBD2 (5 bases). The CDR3 has 14 amino acids. V shed 4 bases and J shed 6 bases, with 16 bases lying between them. CDR1 is LGHNA and CDR2 is YSLEER in the germline V gene. This CDR3 is CASSPKVLGSEQYF. The CDR3 region has the DNA TGCGCCAGCAGCCCCAAAGTATTGGGGAGCGAGCAGTACTTC.

The chain carries TRBV28 and TRBJ1-6, with 7 bases that match TRBD1. The V segment lost 3 bases and the J segment 7 bases; nucleotides outside the gene matches: 6. The CDR3 consists of 15 residues. CDR1 and CDR2 from the germline V gene are MDHEN and SYDVKM. CDR3 in amino acids: CASSLVGQRNSPLHF. DNA for the CDR3: TGTGCCAGCAGTTTGGTGGGACAGAGGAATTCACCCCTCCACTTT.

The V and J genes are TRBV2 and TRBJ1-2; 12 nucleotides agree with TRBD1. Germline V gene data show CDR1 as SNHLY and CDR2 as FYNNEI. CDR3 length: 16 residues. After removal of 5 bases from V and 5 bases from J, the junction contained 9 bases not matched to a gene. CDR3 DNA: TGTGCCAGCAGTACGATATCGGGACAGGGGGCGTATGGCTACACCTTC. This codes for CASSTISGQGAYGYTF.